Following are 25 T cell receptor beta chains from one sample sequenced in a study of PD-1 blockade in mismatch repair-deficient tumors. Generated by immunoSEQ multiplex PCR, the TCRdb table keeps only in-frame clones and is missing some. The sample lists about 60,000 clones; approximately 88% were seen once. Sequenced here: peripheral blood, sampled 52 weeks after starting pembrolizumab. These receptors all come from an adult with mismatch repair-deficient cancer.

V and J are TRBV5-1 and TRBJ1-3; D might be TRBD1 (5 bases). Deletions cut 0 bases from V and 4 bases from J, with 14 bases between. Germline V CDR1 and CDR2: SGHRS, YFSETQ. The CDR3 has 16 amino acids. CDR3 sequence reads: CASSLAGGTGGNTIYF. In DNA, the CDR3 is TGCGCCAGCAGCTTGGCCGGCGGGACTGGCGGAAACACCATATATTTT.

The chain joins TRBV30 to TRBJ2-7, with TRBD1 matching 7 bases. The CDR3 totals 13 residues. V lost 0 bases to trimming and J lost 4 bases; unmatched junction nucleotides: 3. Germline-derived CDR1 and CDR2 are GTSNPN and SVGIG (reference sequence). The CDR3 DNA follows: TGTGCCTGGAGTGTAAACAGGGGTTACGAGCAGTACTTC. Protein product: CAWSVNRGYEQYF. Using reference TRBV30 and TRBJ2-7 for the parts outside the CDR3, the full variable domain is SQTIHQWPATLVQPVGSPLSLECTVEGTSNPNLYWYRQAAGRGLQLLFYSVGIGQISSEVPQNLSASRPQDRQFILSSKKLLLSDSGFYLCAWSVNRGYEQYFGPGTRLTVT.

This clone has only one observation. The gene calls are TRBV5-4 and TRBJ2-5; TRBD2 aligns across 12 bases. Looked up from germline, CDR1 is SGHNT and CDR2 is YYREEE (reference sequence). V was pared by 9 bases and J by 5 bases, with 5 bases of the junction left unmatched. The CDR3 totals 13 residues. DNA of the CDR3: TGTGCCATGACTAGCGGGAGTGGTGAGACCCAGTACTTC. Its protein is CAMTSGSGETQYF.

This clone has only a few counts. V gene TRBV6-1 combines with J gene TRBJ1-5; no reliable D call. V gave up 6 bases and J gave up 6 bases, with 9 bases separating them. The CDR3 contains 12 residues. Germline-derived CDR1 and CDR2 are MNHNS and SASEGT. In DNA form, the CDR3 reads TGTGCCAGCAGGGAAAGCTTTCAGCCCCAGCATTTT. This codes for CASRESFQPQHF.

This chain links TRBV4-3 with TRBJ2-1; tentative D call: TRBD1 (6 bases). This CDR3 comprises 16 residues. V lost 1 base and J lost 1, with 11 bases in between. Per the germline V gene, CDR1 is LGHNA and CDR2 is YSLEER. In DNA, the CDR3 is TGCGCCAGCAGCCAAGGGACAGTCTTATCCTACAATGAGCAGTTCTTC. Encoded protein: CASSQGTVLSYNEQFF.

V gene TRBV11-2 combines with J gene TRBJ2-3, with D tentatively TRBD2 (6 bases). This CDR3 has 17 residues. V gave up 5 bases and J gave up 2 bases, with 20 bases separating them. Germline V gives CDR1 SGHAT, CDR2 FQNNGV. CDR3 DNA: TGTGCCAGCAGCCGACATCCTTTAGCGGCCTTCACAGATACGCAGTATTTT. This encodes CASSRHPLAAFTDTQYF.

The CDR3 DNA reads as TGTGCCAGCAGCTTAGCGCTATCAGGGACCGGGGAGCTGTTTTTT. Its protein is CASSLALSGTGELFF. V usage is TRBV7-9 and J usage is TRBJ2-2, with a possible D match to TRBD1 (5 bases). This CDR3 is built from 15 residues. Trimming shortened V by 0 bases and J by 5 bases, and 10 bases separated the two germline ends. The V gene's germline CDR1 is SEHNR and CDR2 FQNEAQ (reference sequence).

The V gene is TRBV6-5, the J gene TRBJ2-1, with TRBD1 matching 10 bases. This CDR3 has 15 residues. V dropped 6 bases and J dropped 4; count of bases not matched to a gene: 6. Germline V lookup: CDR1 MNHEY, CDR2 SVGAGI. For the CDR3, the DNA is TGTGCCAGCAGCCCCGGACAGGGGGTTTACAATGAGCAGTTCTTC. The encoded protein is CASSPGQGVYNEQFF.

Here the CDR3 reads CASTKSGSFDEQYF. The DNA of the CDR3 is TGTGCCAGCACAAAAAGCGGGAGTTTTGACGAGCAGTACTTC. V usage is TRBV6-5 and J usage is TRBJ2-7; 8 positions match TRBD2. The V and J ends lost 7 bases and 5 bases, in that order; junction bases with no gene match: 10. This CDR3 is built from 14 residues. Germline V gene data show CDR1 as MNHEY and CDR2 as SVGAGI.

J is TRBJ2-5 and V is TRBV19; TRBD2 matches 11 bases. There are 14 residues in the CDR3. The V segment lost 6 bases and the J segment 5 bases; nucleotides outside the gene matches: 5. Germline CDR1 reads LNHDA; CDR2 reads SQIVND (reference sequence). CDR3 sequence reads: CASSGLAGHETQYF. In DNA form, the CDR3 reads TGTGCCAGTAGCGGACTAGCGGGTCATGAGACCCAGTACTTC. The full variable domain, completed using reference TRBV19 and TRBJ2-5, is DGGITQSPKYLFRKEGQNVTLSCEQNLNHDAMYWYRQDPGQGLRLIYYSQIVNDFQKGDIAEGYSVSREKKESFPLTVTSAQKNPTAFYLCASSGLAGHETQYFGPGTRLLVL.

The chain has TRBV2 and TRBJ2-3; 14 bases align to TRBD2. V lost 6 bases, J lost 0 bases, and 20 bases stayed unmatched. This CDR3 region has 22 residues. Germline CDR1 is SNHLY and CDR2 is FYNNEI. The chain's CDR3 is CASSLGLAGGYYISSSTDTQYF. CDR3 DNA sequence: TGTGCCAGCAGCCTCGGACTAGCGGGAGGATATTATATCTCCTCTAGCACAGATACGCAGTATTTT. Variable domain in full (rest from reference TRBV2 and TRBJ2-3): EPEVTQTPSHQVTQMGQEVILRCVPISNHLYFYWYRQILGQKVEFLVSFYNNEISEKSEIFDDQFSVERPDGSNFTLKIRSTKLEDSAMYFCASSLGLAGGYYISSSTDTQYFGPGTRLTVL.

V usage is TRBV19 and J usage is TRBJ2-7, with D tentatively TRBD1 (6 bases). Germline values: CDR1 LNHDA, CDR2 SQIVND (reference sequence). The CDR3 length is 14 residues. The ends were cut back, 3 bases at V and 5 bases at J, with 14 bases in the middle. As DNA, the CDR3 is TGTGCCAGTAGTATGTACCAGGGGTCCGACGAGCAGTACTTC. Residues: CASSMYQGSDEQYF.

This chain uses TRBV2 with TRBJ1-2; tentative D call: TRBD1 (5 bases). Per the germline V gene, CDR1 is SNHLY and CDR2 is FYNNEI. This CDR3 comprises 13 residues. With 4 bases removed from V and 14 bases from J, the gap between germline ends came to 20 bases. In nucleotides, the CDR3 is TGTGCCAGCAGTGGGGACCTTCAATTGATGGAAACCTTC. Protein sequence: CASSGDLQLMETF. The full variable domain, with the rest looked up from reference TRBV2 and TRBJ1-2, is EPEVTQTPSHQVTQMGQEVILRCVPISNHLYFYWYRQILGQKVEFLVSFYNNEISEKSEIFDDQFSVERPDGSNFTLKIRSTKLEDSAMYFCASSGDLQLMETFGSGTRLTVV.

V is TRBV4-2 and J is TRBJ2-1, with D perhaps matching TRBD1 (6 bases). Trimming took off 4 bases at V and 9 bases at J, with 19 bases between the two ends. CDR1 and CDR2 (germline): LGHNA, YNFKEQ. This CDR3 has 15 residues. The chain's CDR3 is CASSPRPGEGSEQFF. In DNA form, the CDR3 reads TGTGCCAGCAGCCCTCGCCCAGGGGAAGGGAGTGAGCAGTTCTTC.

The V and J genes are TRBV5-8 and TRBJ2-5; TRBD1 or TRBD2 may be the D gene (5 bases each). The length of the CDR3 is 17 residues. The germline CDR1 and CDR2 sequences are SGHTS and YDEGEE. The V and J ends lost 0 bases and 2 bases respectively, with 17 bases between them. CDR3: CASSLGLDRDGQETQYF. The CDR3 nucleotides are TGTGCCAGCAGCTTGGGGCTGGACCGGGACGGTCAAGAGACCCAGTACTTC.

In this sample, this clone turned up a few times. This rearrangement joins TRBV6-6 to TRBJ1-1; possibly TRBD1 for D (6 bases). The germline CDR1 and CDR2 sequences are MNHNY and SVGAGI (reference sequence). This CDR3 spans 11 amino acids. Trimming removed 6 bases at V and 8 bases at J, with 10 bases between. In DNA, the CDR3 is TGTGCCAGCAGGTCGACAGGAGAAGCTTTCTTT. Encoded protein: CASRSTGEAFF.

J is TRBJ1-4 and V is TRBV5-6; D may be TRBD1 (5 bases). Germline V gene data show CDR1 as SGHDT and CDR2 as YYEEEE. This CDR3 region has 14 residues. Trimming left V 1 base short and J 6 bases short, with 10 bases between. The DNA for the CDR3 is TGTGCCAGCAGCTTGTGGTCGGGGGATGAAAAACTGTTTTTT. Translated: CASSLWSGDEKLFF.

The V gene is TRBV4-2, the J gene TRBJ2-2, with TRBD1 matching over 8 bases. V was clipped by 3 bases and J by 4 bases; unmatched bases: 4. This CDR3 contains 15 residues. The germline CDR1 and CDR2 sequences are LGHNA and YNFKEQ. The CDR3 sequence: CASSQQGQATGELFF. The DNA of the CDR3 is TGTGCCAGCAGCCAGCAGGGACAGGCCACCGGGGAGCTGTTTTTT.

The rearrangement links TRBV21-1 to TRBJ2-3. TRBV21-1 is designated a pseudogene. This CDR3 has 15 amino acids. The CDR3 coding sequence is TGTGCCAGCAGCCCAAGACCGGTTCTAACAGATACGCAGTATTTT. Its protein product is CASSPRPVLTDTQYF.

This chain joins TRBV5-8 and TRBJ1-2; D not resolved. V was trimmed by 0 bases and J by 7 bases, leaving 16 bases between them. The CDR3 extends over 15 amino acids. Germline lookup yields CDR1 SGHTS and CDR2 YDEGEE. The CDR3 DNA sequence: TGTGCCAGCAGCTTGGGGTATGGGCCCCTGCCTGGCTACACCTTC. It specifies CASSLGYGPLPGYTF.

This clone was counted a single time. This rearrangement joins TRBV12-5 to TRBJ2-1; D unclear. V was pared by 4 bases and J by 8 bases, with 18 bases between. Germline V lookup: CDR1 LGHNT, CDR2 FRNRAP. The length of the CDR3 is 15 residues. CDR3 protein: CASGSPLEIRDEQFF. The DNA of the CDR3 is TGTGCTAGTGGTTCCCCCTTAGAGATTAGGGATGAGCAGTTCTTC. Filled out from reference TRBV12-5 and TRBJ2-1, the complete variable domain reads DARVTQTPRHKVTEMGQEVTMRCQPILGHNTVFWYRQTMMQGLELLAYFRNRAPLDDSGMPKDRFSAEMPDATLATLKIQPSEPRDSAVYFCASGSPLEIRDEQFFGPGTRLTVL.

The chain carries TRBV7-8 and TRBJ2-7, with a possible D match to TRBD2 (5 bases). Between the trimmed V and J ends, which lost 3 bases and 0 bases, there was a span of 12 bases. The CDR3 covers 15 residues. Germline lookup yields CDR1 SGHVS and CDR2 FQNEAQ. CDR3 amino acids: CASSFGGSSSYEQYF. For the CDR3, the DNA is TGTGCCAGCAGCTTTGGTGGGAGTAGCTCCTACGAGCAGTACTTC.

The rearrangement uses TRBV7-8 and TRBJ1-1; D is unresolved. The CDR3 is made up of 12 amino acids. V was shortened by 10 bases and J by 0 bases, with 9 bases between the two germline ends. CDR1 and CDR2 (germline): SGHVS, FQNEAQ. CDR3 protein: CATSPMNTEAFF. The CDR3 DNA sequence: TGTGCCACCTCACCTATGAACACTGAAGCTTTCTTT.

V and J are TRBV7-9 and TRBJ2-3; 7 bases are shared with TRBD2. The CDR3 length is 13 residues. Germline CDR1 is SEHNR and CDR2 is FQNEAQ (reference sequence). V lost 4 bases, J lost 13 bases, and 11 bases stayed unmatched. The CDR3 protein is CASSSTGLAGEYF. The CDR3 DNA reads TGTGCCAGCAGCTCCACAGGTCTGGCGGGAGAGTATTTT.

The genes are TRBV7-9 and TRBJ2-3; 9 nucleotides agree with TRBD1. The V and J ends lost 4 bases and 3 bases, in that order; junction bases with no gene match: 5. This CDR3 spans 15 amino acids. Germline V gene lookup returns CDR1 SEHNR and CDR2 FQNEAQ (reference sequence). For the CDR3, the DNA is TGTGCCAGCAGCTCCCGGGACAGGGTTACAGATACGCAGTATTTT. It codes for CASSSRDRVTDTQYF.